This entry features one T cell receptor (beta chain) sequence. The antigen is not known. This sample is drawn from a study of cytomegalovirus exposure and HLA in healthy donors. Use of 60 Vbeta and 13 Jbeta primers characterized the PCR. In the original workflow: A later analysis counted approximately 80 million unique TCR beta chains, around 10 million shared. Here immunoSEQ multiplex PCR was the method, and the copy in TCRdb shows in-frame clones only, minus some. Clonal size and the V and J genes are those of that table, whereas D and trimming came from the DNA. The sample has 150,000 to 180,000 clones, 75% to 85% seen once; the top ten hold 4.5% to 7%. Study-wide results and caveats: Cytomegalovirus-associated status was assigned to approximately 160 TCR beta chains.

Nominally healthy donors were sampled, though unrecorded immune exposures were likely. This CDR3 contains 13 residues. Germline trimming cut 5 bases from V and 4 bases from J; bases unmatched to any gene: 4. Germline V gene lookup returns CDR1 SGHNT and CDR2 YENEEA. Specimen: PBMCs. The chain combines TRBV11-3 with TRBJ1-1; the match to TRBD1 covers 7 bases. The TCR sequence derives from a woman aged 40 to 50 in good health and CMV-seropositive. The CDR3 nucleotides read TGTGCCAGCAGCCTACAGGGGTTCACTGAAGCTTTCTTT. Translated: CASSLQGFTEAFF.